The T cell receptor beta chain under discussion was sequenced for a study of blood T cell repertoires in COVID-19. Study details: COVID-19 samples, acute and convalescent, were from the United States, Italy and Spain. PBMCs, B-cell-depleted T cells, or T cells provided the cDNA or gDNA that made up the material.

Germline CDR1 is SGHRS and CDR2 is YFSETQ. The CDR3 has 15 amino acids. Germline trimming cut 1 base from V and 6 bases from J; bases unmatched to any gene: 5. Authors' processing steps: For nucleated cells, counts were estimated from reference gene primer amplification. Clones were read by immunoSEQ multiplex PCR, and TCRdb kept only the in-frame ones, dropping some. That table gives V, J and clone size, and the DNA gave D and trimming. The sample comprises some 350,000 clones, 85% to 90% of which are singletons, and over 2.5% rests with the top ten. The rearrangement joins TRBV5-1 to TRBJ2-1; 9 nucleotides match TRBD2. The sequenced sample was peripheral blood. The TCR comes from a human donor in a cohort sampled during active COVID-19. In nucleotides, the CDR3 is TGCGCCAGCAGCTTGAGCGGGGGGACACTCAATGAGCAGTTCTTC. This sequence encodes CASSLSGGTLNEQFF.